This T cell receptor beta chain was obtained from a study of graft-versus-host responses after intestinal transplantation. About the study: All recipients got anti-thymocyte globulin induction, then tacrolimus and steroids for approximately 3 years. Study outcomes and limitations: Graft-versus-host to host-versus-graft clonal ratios in allografts were high in patients with graft-donor T cell macrochimerism. Peak circulating GvH clone levels were associated with early post-transplant HvG declines.

As to this clone: Its antigen is currently unknown.

Data came from immunoSEQ multiplex PCR; TCRdb stores just in-frame clones and leaves some out. The profile shows under 95,000 clones, roughly 80% of them singletons. The CDR3 contains 16 residues. Germline assignment: CDR1 SGHAT and CDR2 FQNNGV. With V trimmed by 5 bases and J by 0 bases, 7 bases remained unmatched. The J gene is TRBJ2-3, the V gene TRBV11-2, with 8 nucleotides matching TRBD2. This specimen consisted of unstimulated CD4+ T cells sorted from spleen or lymph node cells, obtained before intestinal transplant. This TCR came from a human donor who received an intestinal transplant. CDR3 nucleotide sequence: TGTGCCAGCAGCATAGCCTCTAGCGGGAGCACAGATACGCAGTATTTT. It is translated as CASSIASSGSTDTQYF.